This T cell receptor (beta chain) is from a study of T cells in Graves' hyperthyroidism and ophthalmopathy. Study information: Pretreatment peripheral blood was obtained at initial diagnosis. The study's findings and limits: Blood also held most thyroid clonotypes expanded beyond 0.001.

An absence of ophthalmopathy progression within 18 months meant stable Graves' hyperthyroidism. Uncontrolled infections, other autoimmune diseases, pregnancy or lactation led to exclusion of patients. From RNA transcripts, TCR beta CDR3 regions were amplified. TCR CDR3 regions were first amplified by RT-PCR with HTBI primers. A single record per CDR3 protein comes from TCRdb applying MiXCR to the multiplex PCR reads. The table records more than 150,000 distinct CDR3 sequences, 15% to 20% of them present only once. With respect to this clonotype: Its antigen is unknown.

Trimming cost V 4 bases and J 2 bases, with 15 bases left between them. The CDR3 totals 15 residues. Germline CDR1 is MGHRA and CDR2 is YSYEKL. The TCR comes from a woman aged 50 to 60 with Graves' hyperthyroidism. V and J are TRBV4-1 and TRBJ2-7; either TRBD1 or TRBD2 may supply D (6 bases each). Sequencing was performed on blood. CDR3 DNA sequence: TGCGCCAGCAGCCGCATAGGAGGGGGTCCCTACGAGCAGTACTTC. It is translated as CASSRIGGGPYEQYF.